Below, 20 T cell receptor beta chains from the same sample are listed, as sequenced in a study of cytomegalovirus exposure and HLA in healthy donors. The assay was immunoSEQ multiplex PCR, and TCRdb's table has in-frame clones only and misses some. The table lists some 150,000 clones, 85% to 90% of them singletons. Source material: PBMCs. Every receptor here comes from a woman in her 30s in good health and CMV-seropositive.

The chain links TRBV2 to TRBJ2-7; 8 nucleotides match TRBD2. With 6 bases clipped from V and 4 bases from J, the junction kept 14 bases outside the gene matches. From germline, CDR1 is SNHLY and CDR2 FYNNEI. CDR3 size: 16 residues. The CDR3, as DNA: TGTGCCAGCAGCGGGACTAGTCCGGTTAGGGGATACGAGCAGTACTTC. It encodes CASSGTSPVRGYEQYF.

This sequence joins TRBV11-2 and TRBJ2-1; TRBD1 agrees at 11 bases. Germline trimming cut 4 bases from V and 9 bases from J; bases unmatched to any gene: 5. CDR1 and CDR2 (germline): SGHAT, FQNNGV. This CDR3 has 14 residues. CDR3 coding DNA: TGTGCCAGCAGCTCCGGACAGGGGGCTTTTGAGCAGTTCTTC. Protein product: CASSSGQGAFEQFF.

The chain employs TRBV18 and TRBJ2-5; D gene unclear. Germline-derived CDR1 and CDR2 are KGHSH and LQKENI. The CDR3 runs to 13 residues. Trimming shortened V by 2 bases and J by 5 bases, and 9 bases separated the two germline ends. DNA of the CDR3: TGTGCCAGCTCACCAGGAGAACGGGAGACCCAGTACTTC. The encoded protein is CASSPGERETQYF.

This chain uses TRBV28 with TRBJ2-1; tentatively, D is TRBD1 (5 bases). The CDR3 runs 15 residues. CDR1 MDHEN and CDR2 SYDVKM come from the germline V gene. Trimming left V 3 bases short and J 4 bases short, with 13 bases between. The CDR3 loop is CASSFPRAAYNEQFF. CDR3 DNA: TGTGCCAGCAGTTTCCCCAGGGCGGCGTACAATGAGCAGTTCTTC.

The chain is built from TRBV29-1 and TRBJ2-3; unclear D gene. Germline loops: CDR1 SQVTM, CDR2 ANQGSEA. The germline V and J ends were trimmed by 4 bases and 10 bases, with 15 bases remaining between them. The CDR3 has 12 residues. CDR3 loop: CSVVLGTEPQYF. CDR3 nucleotides: TGCAGCGTTGTATTAGGCACGGAGCCGCAGTATTTT.

J is TRBJ2-7 and V is TRBV10-3, with D possibly matching TRBD1 (5 bases). Trimming left V 6 bases short and J 5 bases short, with 8 bases between. Germline V gives CDR1 ENHRY, CDR2 SYGVKD. The CDR3 has 11 amino acids. In DNA, the CDR3 is TGTGCCATCAGGACAGTTCACGAGCAGTACTTC. The encoded protein is CAIRTVHEQYF.

This clone was observed a single time. J is TRBJ1-5 and V is TRBV4-1, with 7 bases matching TRBD1. J lost 2 bases, V lost 4 bases, and 14 bases had no gene match. CDR3 length equals 18 residues. Germline-derived CDR1 and CDR2 are MGHRA and YSYEKL. In DNA, the CDR3 is TGCGCCAGCAGCCTTATACCAGGGGGTCATGCAGGCAATCAGCCCCAGCATTTT. Its protein is CASSLIPGGHAGNQPQHF.

The chain carries TRBV18 and TRBJ1-3; D gene uncertain. V was trimmed by 1 base and J by 0 bases, leaving 10 bases between them. Germline V gene data show CDR1 as KGHSH and CDR2 as LQKENI. CDR3 length: 16 residues. CDR3 residues: CASSPRPSDSGNTIYF. The CDR3 nucleotides read TGTGCCAGCTCACCACGCCCCAGTGACTCTGGAAACACCATATATTTT.

The V and J genes are TRBV28 and TRBJ2-7; TRBD2 aligns across 8 bases. The CDR3 consists of 14 residues. V lost 6 bases, J lost 3 bases, and 7 bases stayed unmatched. Germline CDR1 MDHEN, CDR2 SYDVKM. CDR3 protein: CASSPSGSYYEQYF. CDR3 in DNA: TGTGCCAGCAGCCCCAGCGGGAGCTACTACGAGCAGTACTTC.

The gene calls are TRBV4-1 and TRBJ2-7; TRBD2 aligns across 10 bases. CDR3 length: 16 amino acids. V dropped 4 bases and J dropped 3; count of bases not matched to a gene: 9. Germline V gives CDR1 MGHRA, CDR2 YSYEKL. CDR3 coding DNA: TGCGCCAGCAGCCCCGTAATAGCGGGAGGTGACTACGAGCAGTACTTC. Its translation: CASSPVIAGGDYEQYF.

This sequence joins TRBV13 and TRBJ2-7; D gene ambiguous. V gave up 3 bases and J gave up 3 bases, with 9 bases separating them. Germline CDR1 reads PRHDT; CDR2 reads FYEKMQ (reference sequence). The CDR3 covers 13 residues. The CDR3, as DNA: TGTGCCAGCAGCTTGAGGCGTAGCTACGAGCAGTACTTC. This gives the protein CASSLRRSYEQYF.

The CDR3 loop reads CSVEEGGGDTEAFF. The DNA of the CDR3 is TGCAGCGTTGAAGAGGGGGGTGGGGACACTGAAGCTTTCTTT. The gene calls are TRBV29-1 and TRBJ1-1, with D maybe TRBD1 (5 bases). The V gene lost 0 bases and the J gene lost 3 bases, with 11 bases spanning the gap. Germline assignment: CDR1 SQVTM and CDR2 ANQGSEA. The CDR3 covers 14 residues.

The rearrangement links TRBV6-1 to TRBJ1-1; D is unresolved. CDR3 length equals 13 residues. CDR1 and CDR2 (germline): MNHNS, SASEGT. Between the trimmed V and J ends, which lost 4 bases and 0 bases, there was a span of 6 bases. The CDR3 coding sequence is TGTGCCAGCAGTGCAGCCATGAACACTGAAGCTTTCTTT. Residues: CASSAAMNTEAFF.

This clone was counted once. The chain uses TRBV4-1 and TRBJ2-3; no firm D call. The CDR3 extends over 14 amino acids. V was trimmed by 1 base and J by 5 bases, leaving 10 bases between them. The germline V gene has CDR1 MGHRA and CDR2 YSYEKL. The CDR3 nucleotides read TGCGCCAGCAGCCAAGTTGTGGCCGTAGATACGCAGTATTTT. Protein sequence: CASSQVVAVDTQYF.

The V gene is TRBV7-6, the J gene TRBJ2-3; 11 positions match TRBD2. The V and J ends lost 1 base and 0 bases, in that order; junction bases with no gene match: 9. CDR3 length equals 19 residues. CDR1 is SGHVS, CDR2 FNYEAQ, per germline. The CDR3 coding sequence is TGTGCCAGCAGCTTAGAGGGGCTAGCGGGGGGCCTTAGCACAGATACGCAGTATTTT. This sequence encodes CASSLEGLAGGLSTDTQYF.

This clone appeared once. The chain joins TRBV5-1 to TRBJ2-3; 10 positions agree with TRBD2. The CDR3 consists of 15 residues. With 1 base clipped from V and 5 bases from J, the junction kept 4 bases outside the gene matches. The germline V gene has CDR1 SGHRS and CDR2 YFSETQ. Written as DNA, the CDR3 is TGCGCCAGCAGCTTGTTCCTAGCGGGAGAAGATACGCAGTATTTT. It is translated as CASSLFLAGEDTQYF.

The genes are TRBV6-1 and TRBJ2-7; 7 bases line up with TRBD1. The germline V gene encodes CDR1 MNHNS and CDR2 SASEGT. J gave up 3 bases and V 7 bases, and 6 bases lay outside the gene matches. CDR3 size: 13 residues. In nucleotides, the CDR3 is TGTGCCAGCAATGACAGGGTAATCTACGAGCAGTACTTC. Its protein is CASNDRVIYEQYF.

This chain joins TRBV5-1 and TRBJ1-1; D unclear. This CDR3 region has 16 residues. Trimming removed 0 bases at V and 3 bases at J, with 15 bases between. Germline loops: CDR1 SGHRS, CDR2 YFSETQ. For the CDR3, the DNA is TGCGCCAGCAGCTTGGTAAGGTTAGGTCGGGACACTGAAGCTTTCTTT. Translated: CASSLVRLGRDTEAFF.

A single count supports this clone. The rearrangement uses TRBV5-1 and TRBJ2-7; TRBD2 agrees at 9 bases. Germline CDR1 is SGHRS and CDR2 is YFSETQ. This CDR3 contains 15 residues. Trimming removed 0 bases from V and 1 base from J; junction bases left unmatched: 2. As DNA, the CDR3 is TGCGCCAGCAGCTTGGGACTAGCGGTATCCTACGAGCAGTACTTC. This encodes CASSLGLAVSYEQYF.

The V and J genes are TRBV15 and TRBJ2-3, with D possibly TRBD1 on 6 matching bases. V dropped 3 bases and J dropped 3 bases, with 13 bases sitting between them. The germline gives CDR1 LNHNV, CDR2 YYDKDF (reference sequence). There are 15 residues in the CDR3. The CDR3: CATSRTDRYTDTQYF. The CDR3, as DNA: TGTGCCACCAGCAGGACGGACAGATATACAGATACGCAGTATTTT.